This TCR beta chain was found in a study of technical replicates of blood from a handful of donors. V shed 7 bases and J shed 4 bases, with 23 bases lying between them. The CDR3 sequence is 16 residues long. The V gene's germline CDR1 is MDHEN and CDR2 SYDVKM. TCRdb's table, derived via immunoSEQ multiplex PCR, lists solely in-frame clones and lacks some. The repertoire has some 96,000 clones, around 95% of them found once; the top ten carry approximately 0.22%. V and J are TRBV28 and TRBJ2-7, with a tentative D call TRBD2 (5 bases). The sequence came from a human donor in good health. Sequencing was carried out using T cells isolated from PBMCs. Here the CDR3 DNA reads TGTGCCAGCAACTTAGCCGGGTCCTCTGAGGGTTACGAGCAGTACTTC. Protein product: CASNLAGSSEGYEQYF.